Shown below are 17 T cell receptor beta chains from a single sample sequenced in a study of shared clonotypes between healthy human individuals. The protocol was immunoSEQ multiplex PCR, while the TCRdb copy is restricted to in-frame clones and leaves out a portion. The table shows some 2,000,000 clones, with almost 96% occurring only once. Sample: naive CD4+ T cells sorted from blood. The subset is: CD45RA+ positively selected. These receptors originate from a man between 18 and 35 years old in good health.

The CDR3 region has the DNA TGTGCCAGCAGCTTAACTAGCGGGAGTGGCACAGATACGCAGTATTTT. It encodes CASSLTSGSGTDTQYF. The chain employs TRBV7-2 and TRBJ2-3, with 11 nucleotides matching TRBD2. The CDR3 consists of 16 residues. V lost 2 bases and J lost 1; bases outside the gene matches: 2. CDR1 and CDR2 from the germline V gene are SGHTA and FQGNSA.

The chain couples TRBV7-9 to TRBJ2-5, with D maybe TRBD1 (6 bases). The DNA end is more similar to TRBJ2-7, so the J call may be wrong. The CDR3 has 15 residues. In germline, CDR1 is SEHNR, CDR2 FQNEAQ (reference sequence). The CDR3 DNA is TGTGCCAGCAGTTTTGGATGGACAGCTTCCTACGAGCAGTACTTC. Translated, it gives CASSFGWTASYEQYF.

The table lists this clone with a count of one. This rearrangement joins TRBV7-2 to TRBJ2-7; 9 nucleotides line up with TRBD1. In germline, CDR1 is SGHTA, CDR2 FQGNSA. Trimming took 3 bases from V and 1 from J; bases not matched to a gene: 4. The CDR3 has 15 residues. CDR3 nucleotide sequence: TGTGCCAGCAGCTTTGGGACAGGGACTTCCTACGAGCAGTACTTC. Amino acids: CASSFGTGTSYEQYF.

In the case of this clone: The same CDR3 arises from other DNA sequences in this sample as well. The chain carries TRBV9 and TRBJ2-1; the D gene is possibly TRBD2 (6 bases). The CDR3 has 15 residues. Trimming removed 0 bases from V and 4 bases from J, with 11 bases in between. Germline CDR1 SGDLS, CDR2 YYNGEE. CDR3 nucleotides: TGTGCCAGCAGCGTAGCGGCGGGATCGTACAATGAGCAGTTCTTC. Its translation: CASSVAAGSYNEQFF.

V is TRBV7-2 and J is TRBJ2-7; TRBD2 is a possible D gene (5 bases). This CDR3 region has 15 residues. Trimming pared 2 bases from V and 2 bases from J, leaving 13 bases between. The germline gives CDR1 SGHTA, CDR2 FQGNSA. CDR3 sequence (DNA): TGTGCCAGCAGCTTAAGTGCTCTAGCTACCTACGAGCAGTACTTC. Its protein is CASSLSALATYEQYF.

The CDR3 sequence is CASFPAERKNTGELFF. As DNA, the CDR3 is TGTGCCAGCTTCCCTGCGGAGCGGAAGAACACCGGGGAGCTGTTTTTT. The chain combines TRBV6-6 with TRBJ2-2; TRBD2 might be the D (5 bases). V lost 8 bases, J lost 1 base, and 17 bases lay in between. The CDR3 runs to 16 residues. Germline values: CDR1 MNHNY, CDR2 SVGAGI (reference sequence).

This chain connects TRBV6-5 to TRBJ2-3; 7 positions match TRBD2. Germline CDR1 MNHEY, CDR2 SVGAGI. V shed 8 bases, J shed 4 bases, and the junction held 6 bases outside the gene matches. This CDR3 has 13 residues. CDR3 region: CASGRAKSDTQYF. The CDR3 DNA reads as TGTGCCAGCGGGAGGGCCAAGTCAGATACGCAGTATTTT.

The chain combines TRBV30 with TRBJ2-7; a weak D match, TRBD2 (5 bases). Germline CDR1 and CDR2: GTSNPN and SVGIG (reference sequence). This CDR3 region has 13 residues. Between the trimmed V and J ends, which lost 4 bases and 6 bases, there was a span of 16 bases. Written as DNA, the CDR3 is TGTGCCTGGAATGCACGCGAGGGAACCGAGCAGTACTTC. This encodes CAWNAREGTEQYF.

V gene TRBV15 combines with J gene TRBJ1-4; tentatively, D is TRBD1 (6 bases). Germline assignment: CDR1 LNHNV and CDR2 YYDKDF (reference sequence). The CDR3 is made up of 14 amino acids. V gave up 6 bases and J gave up 8 bases, with 16 bases separating them. The CDR3 loop is CATSRQEEEEKLFF. CDR3 nucleotide sequence: TGTGCCACCAGTAGACAGGAGGAGGAGGAAAAACTGTTTTTT.

The chain employs TRBV18 and TRBJ2-5, with D unclear. V shed 4 bases and J shed 4 bases, with 7 bases lying between them. CDR1 is KGHSH, CDR2 LQKENI, per germline. This CDR3 has 12 amino acids. CDR3 coding DNA: TGTGCCAGCTCACGGATCGGAGAGACCCAGTACTTC. It specifies CASSRIGETQYF.

The gene calls are TRBV21-1 and TRBJ1-1; the D segment call TRBD1 is taken from the table without a DNA check. TRBV21-1 is recorded as a pseudogene. The CDR3 loop spans 14 amino acids. Written as DNA, the CDR3 is TGTGCCAGCGGGAAGGACAGGGACCACACTGAAGCTTTCTTT. Encoded protein: CASGKDRDHTEAFF.

In regard to this clone: Other nucleotide sequences from this sample produce the same CDR3. J is TRBJ2-7 and V is TRBV18; 11 nucleotides agree with TRBD2. The CDR3 is made up of 15 amino acids. The ends lost 3 bases at V and 2 bases at J; junction bases unmatched: 3. The germline V gene has CDR1 KGHSH and CDR2 LQKENI. CDR3 sequence (DNA): TGTGCCAGCTCACCGGGGACTAGCGGAACCTACGAGCAGTACTTC. Translated: CASSPGTSGTYEQYF.

The chain employs TRBV30 and TRBJ2-5; weak D call: TRBD2 (6 bases). The CDR3 is made up of 14 amino acids. Trimming removed 3 bases at V and 4 bases at J, with 15 bases between. Germline V gives CDR1 GTSNPN, CDR2 SVGIG (reference sequence). This CDR3 is CAWSAGLHLETQYF. The CDR3, as DNA: TGTGCCTGGAGCGCGGGACTTCACCTAGAGACCCAGTACTTC.

This chain uses TRBV5-1 with TRBJ2-3; TRBD2 agrees at 10 bases. Losses at the gene ends were 4 bases for V and 5 bases for J; bases not matched to a gene: 19. CDR3 length: 19 residues. Germline-derived CDR1 and CDR2 are SGHRS and YFSETQ. CDR3 residues: CASSRSPNVAGGFQDTQYF. The CDR3 DNA sequence: TGCGCCAGCAGCCGATCTCCCAACGTAGCGGGGGGCTTCCAAGATACGCAGTATTTT. Together with reference TRBV5-1 and TRBJ2-3, the CDR3 gives the full variable domain: KAGVTQTPRYLIKTRGQQVTLSCSPISGHRSVSWYQQTPGQGLQFLFEYFSETQRNKGNFPGRFSGRQFSNSRSEMNVSTLELGDSALYLCASSRSPNVAGGFQDTQYFGPGTRLTVL.

The J gene is TRBJ2-7, the V gene TRBV18; 10 nucleotides align to TRBD1. The trim removed 2 bases at V and 3 bases at J, leaving 7 bases unmatched. CDR1 and CDR2 from the germline V gene are KGHSH and LQKENI. The CDR3 has 16 amino acids. CDR3 nucleotides: TGTGCCAGCTCACCAACACCGGGACAGGGGTACTACGAGCAGTACTTC. This sequence encodes CASSPTPGQGYYEQYF.

The rearrangement joins TRBV18 to TRBJ1-3; D gene unclear. Trimming removed 4 bases from V and 0 bases from J, with 10 bases in between. Per germline, CDR1 KGHSH and CDR2 LQKENI. This CDR3 comprises 15 residues. CDR3 coding DNA: TGTGCCAGCTCACGCGACAACTACTCTGGAAACACCATATATTTT. As protein: CASSRDNYSGNTIYF.

The genes are TRBV6-1 and TRBJ1-2, with 9 bases lining up with TRBD1. The V gene's germline CDR1 is MNHNS and CDR2 SASEGT. The V and J ends lost 9 bases and 2 bases, in that order; junction bases with no gene match: 4. This CDR3 is built from 13 residues. The CDR3 is CASDRGRNYGYTF. CDR3 bases: TGTGCCAGTGACAGGGGGAGGAACTATGGCTACACCTTC.